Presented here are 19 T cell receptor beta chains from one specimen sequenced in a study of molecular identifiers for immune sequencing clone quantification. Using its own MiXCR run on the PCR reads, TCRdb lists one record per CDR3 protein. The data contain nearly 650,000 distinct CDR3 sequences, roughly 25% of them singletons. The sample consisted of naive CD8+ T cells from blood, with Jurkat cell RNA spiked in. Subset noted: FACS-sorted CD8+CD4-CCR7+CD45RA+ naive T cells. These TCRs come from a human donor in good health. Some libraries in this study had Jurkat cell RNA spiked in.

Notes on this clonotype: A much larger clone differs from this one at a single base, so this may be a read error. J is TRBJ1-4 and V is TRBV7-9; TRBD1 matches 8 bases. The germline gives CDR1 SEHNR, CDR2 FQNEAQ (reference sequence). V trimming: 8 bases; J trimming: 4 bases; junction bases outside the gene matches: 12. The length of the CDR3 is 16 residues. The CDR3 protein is CASGYRTGRDNEKLFF. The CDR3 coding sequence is TGTGCCAGCGGCTACCGGACAGGGAGAGATAATGAAAAACTGTTTTTT. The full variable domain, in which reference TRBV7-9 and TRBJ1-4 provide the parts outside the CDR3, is DTGVSQNPRHKITKRGQNVTFRCDPISEHNRLYWYRQTLGQGPEFLTYFQNEAQLEKSRLLSDRFSAERPKGSFSTLEIQRTEQGDSAMYLCASGYRTGRDNEKLFFGSGTQLSVL.

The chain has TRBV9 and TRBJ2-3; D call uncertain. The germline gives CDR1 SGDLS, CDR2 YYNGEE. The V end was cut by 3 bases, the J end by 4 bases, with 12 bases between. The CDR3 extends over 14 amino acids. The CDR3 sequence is CASSAETIPDTQYF. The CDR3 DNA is TGTGCCAGCAGCGCAGAAACCATACCAGATACGCAGTATTTT.

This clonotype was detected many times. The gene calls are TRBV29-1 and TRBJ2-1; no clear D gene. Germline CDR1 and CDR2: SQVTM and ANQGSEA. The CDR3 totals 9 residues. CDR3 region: CRLYNEQFF. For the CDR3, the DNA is TGCAGGCTATACAATGAGCAGTTCTTC.

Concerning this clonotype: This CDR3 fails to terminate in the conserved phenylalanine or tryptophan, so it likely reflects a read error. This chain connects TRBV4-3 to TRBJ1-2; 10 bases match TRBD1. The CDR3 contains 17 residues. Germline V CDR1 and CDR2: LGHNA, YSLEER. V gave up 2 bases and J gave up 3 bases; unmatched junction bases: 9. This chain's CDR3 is CASSQSLGQGEYYGYTS. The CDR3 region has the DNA TGCGCCAGCAGCCAAAGCCTCGGACAGGGGGAGTACTATGGCTACACCTCC.

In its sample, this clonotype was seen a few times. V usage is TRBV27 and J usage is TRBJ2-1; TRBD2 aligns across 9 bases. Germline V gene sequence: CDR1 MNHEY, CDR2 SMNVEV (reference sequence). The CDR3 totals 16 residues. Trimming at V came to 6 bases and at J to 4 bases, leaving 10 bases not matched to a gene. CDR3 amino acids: CASRLGGGASYNEQFF. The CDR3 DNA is TGTGCCAGCAGGCTTGGCGGGGGGGCCTCGTACAATGAGCAGTTCTTC.

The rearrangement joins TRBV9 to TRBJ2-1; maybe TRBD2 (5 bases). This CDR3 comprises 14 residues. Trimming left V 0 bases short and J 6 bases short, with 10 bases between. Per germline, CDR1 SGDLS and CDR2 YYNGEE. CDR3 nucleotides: TGTGCCAGCAGCGTAGCGGGAAGTGGCAATGAGCAGTTCTTC. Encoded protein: CASSVAGSGNEQFF.

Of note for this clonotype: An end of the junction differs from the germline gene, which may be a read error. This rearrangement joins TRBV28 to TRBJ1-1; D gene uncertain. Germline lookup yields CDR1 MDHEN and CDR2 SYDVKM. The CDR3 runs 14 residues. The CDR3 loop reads CASSFGQRNAEAFF. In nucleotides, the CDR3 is TGTGCCAGCAGTTTTGGGCAGAGGAACGCTGAAGCTTTCTTT. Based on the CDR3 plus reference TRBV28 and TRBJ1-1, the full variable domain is DVKVTQSSRYLVKRTGEKVFLECVQDMDHENMFWYRQDPGLGLRLIYFSYDVKMKEKGDIPEGYSVSREKKERFSLILESASTNQTSMYLCASSFGQRNAEAFFGQGTRLTVV.

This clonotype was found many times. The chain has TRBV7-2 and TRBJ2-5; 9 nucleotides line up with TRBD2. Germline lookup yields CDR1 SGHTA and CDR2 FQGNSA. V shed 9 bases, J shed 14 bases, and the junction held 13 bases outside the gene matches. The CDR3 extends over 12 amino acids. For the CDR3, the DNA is TGTGCCAGTGGAGCCGGGACTAGCTCGGGTTACTTC. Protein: CASGAGTSSGYF.

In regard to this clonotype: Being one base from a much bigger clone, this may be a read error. CDR3 DNA sequence: TGTGCCTGGAGTAGACTAGCGGGAGGGACGAGCTCCTACGATGAGCAGTTCTTC. Protein product: CAWSRLAGGTSSYDEQFF. The chain employs TRBV30 and TRBJ2-1; 14 bases are shared with TRBD2. Germline V lookup: CDR1 GTSNPN, CDR2 SVGIG (reference sequence). The length of the CDR3 is 18 residues.

The CDR3 DNA is TGTGCCAGCAGCTTAGTCCAAGGGACTCTATTTTACAATGAGCAGTTCTTC. The encoded protein is CASSLVQGTLFYNEQFF. The chain recombines TRBV7-2 with TRBJ2-1; D might be TRBD2 (6 bases). The V end lost 1 base, the J end lost 4 bases, and 17 bases lay between the germline ends. The CDR3 has 17 amino acids. Looked up from germline, CDR1 is SGHTA and CDR2 is FQGNSA.

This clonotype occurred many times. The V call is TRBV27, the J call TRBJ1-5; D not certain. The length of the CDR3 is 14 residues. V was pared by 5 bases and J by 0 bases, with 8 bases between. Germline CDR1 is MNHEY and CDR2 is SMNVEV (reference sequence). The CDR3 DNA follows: TGTGCCAGCAGTGGGGATGGTAGCAATCAGCCCCAGCATTTT. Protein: CASSGDGSNQPQHF.

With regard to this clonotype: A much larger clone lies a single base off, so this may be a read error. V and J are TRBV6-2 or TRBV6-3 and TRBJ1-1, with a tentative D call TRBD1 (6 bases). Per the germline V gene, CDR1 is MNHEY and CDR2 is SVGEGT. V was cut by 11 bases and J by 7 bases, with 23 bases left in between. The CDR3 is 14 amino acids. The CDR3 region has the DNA TGTGCCTGCACCACCGGCAGGGGCGGTGGTGAAGCTTTCTTT. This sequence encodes CACTTGRGGGEAFF.

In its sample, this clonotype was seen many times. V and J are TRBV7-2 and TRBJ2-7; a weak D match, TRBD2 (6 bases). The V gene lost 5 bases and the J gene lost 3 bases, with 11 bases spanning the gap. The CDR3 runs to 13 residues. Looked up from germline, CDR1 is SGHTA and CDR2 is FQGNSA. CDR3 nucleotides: TGTGCCAGCAGCCCCCAGACTAGCTACGAGCAGTACTTC. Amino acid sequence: CASSPQTSYEQYF.

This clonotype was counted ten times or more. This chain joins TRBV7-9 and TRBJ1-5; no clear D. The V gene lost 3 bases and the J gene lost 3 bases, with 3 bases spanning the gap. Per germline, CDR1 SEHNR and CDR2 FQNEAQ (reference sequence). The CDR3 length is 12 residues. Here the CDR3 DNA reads TGTGCCAGCAGCTTGGCCAATCAGCCCCAGCATTTT. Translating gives CASSLANQPQHF.

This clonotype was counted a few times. CDR3 protein: CASSYRFREVGSYEQYF. CDR3 bases: TGTGCCAGCAGTTACCGTTTTCGCGAGGTAGGGTCCTACGAGCAGTACTTC. V gene TRBV6-5 combines with J gene TRBJ2-7; D not certain. The ends were cut back, 2 bases at V and 1 base at J, with 18 bases in the middle. The CDR3 sequence is 17 residues long. In germline, CDR1 is MNHEY, CDR2 SVGAGI.

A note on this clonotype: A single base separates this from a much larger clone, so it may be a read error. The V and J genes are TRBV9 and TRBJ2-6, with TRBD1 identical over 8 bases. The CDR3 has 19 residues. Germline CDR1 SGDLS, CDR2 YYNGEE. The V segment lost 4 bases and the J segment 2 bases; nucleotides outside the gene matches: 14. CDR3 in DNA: TGTGCCAGCAGCCGTAATCCGGGACAGGCAACCCCTGGGGCCAACGTCCTGACTTTC. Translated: CASSRNPGQATPGANVLTF.

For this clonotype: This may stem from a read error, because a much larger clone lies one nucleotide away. CDR3 sequence: CASSSTGEDATF. In DNA, the CDR3 is TGTGCCAGCAGCTCCACCGGCGAGGACGCCACCTTC. The chain links TRBV12-3 or TRBV12-4 to TRBJ1-2; D unresolved. V shed 6 bases and J shed 13 bases, with 18 bases lying between them. CDR3 length equals 12 residues.

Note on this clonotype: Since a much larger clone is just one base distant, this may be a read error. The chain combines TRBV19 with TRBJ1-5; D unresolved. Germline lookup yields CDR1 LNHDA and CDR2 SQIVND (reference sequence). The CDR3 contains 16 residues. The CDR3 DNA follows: TGTGCCAGTAATATATCCGTCCACCGTAGCAATCAGCCCCAGCATTTT. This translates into CASNISVHRSNQPQHF. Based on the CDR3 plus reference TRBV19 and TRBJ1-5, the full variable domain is DGGITQSPKYLFRKEGQNVTLSCEQNLNHDAMYWYRQDPGQGLRLIYYSQIVNDFQKGDIAEGYSVSREKKESFPLTVTSAQKNPTAFYLCASNISVHRSNQPQHFGDGTRLSIL.

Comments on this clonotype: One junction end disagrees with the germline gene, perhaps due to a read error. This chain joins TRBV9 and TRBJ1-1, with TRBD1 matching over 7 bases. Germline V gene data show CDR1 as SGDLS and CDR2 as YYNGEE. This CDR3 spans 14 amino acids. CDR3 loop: CAGSGTAGGTEAFF. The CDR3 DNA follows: TGTGCCGGCAGCGGGACCGCAGGGGGCACTGAAGCTTTCTTT. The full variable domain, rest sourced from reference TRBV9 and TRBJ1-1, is DSGVTQTPKHLITATGQRVTLRCSPRSGDLSVYWYQQSLDQGLQFLIQYYNGEERAKGNILERFSAQQFPDLHSELNLSSLELGDSALYFCAGSGTAGGTEAFFGQGTRLTVV.